Sequencing of this T cell receptor beta chain was carried out in a study of T cells in Graves' hyperthyroidism and ophthalmopathy. Study summary: Peripheral blood specimens were obtained at initial diagnosis, prior to any treatment. Whole-study results and caveats: By a 13 V-J model, ophthalmopathy was set apart from stable hyperthyroidism.

Trimming removed 2 bases at V and 7 bases at J, with 5 bases between. Germline-derived CDR1 and CDR2 are MNHNS and SASEGT. The CDR3 extends over 12 amino acids. On this clonotype: The antigen is undetermined.

RNA transcripts were the template for amplifying TCR beta CDR3 regions. Using the HTBI primer set, a first-round RT-PCR was run on the TCR CDR3. Each CDR3 protein is one row after TCRdb ran MiXCR on the multiplex PCR reads. Among around 300,000 distinct CDR3 sequences, around 15% were seen once, and the ten largest hold more than 30%. The sequence was collected from a woman between 50 and 59 years old with Graves' hyperthyroidism that later progressed to Graves' ophthalmopathy. The chain uses TRBV6-1 and TRBJ2-2; D unresolved. The sequencing sample was made of blood. The chain's CDR3 is CASSESYGELFF. The CDR3 bases are TGTGCCAGCAGTGAATCGTACGGGGAGCTGTTTTTT.